This T cell receptor (beta chain) was observed in a study of blood T cells in healthy people across ages. Sample-barcoded 5' priming and a J-beta primer mix drove a second PCR of about 6 to 12 cycles. TCRdb re-derived calls from the 5' RACE reads in MiXCR, one entry per CDR3 protein. Counted here are some 920,000 distinct CDR3 sequences, just over 50% occurring once; the ten biggest clones make up around 21%. Per germline, CDR1 MNHNY and CDR2 SVGAGI (reference sequence). The CDR3 is made up of 13 amino acids. This chain uses TRBV6-6 with TRBJ2-7, with a weak D call TRBD1 (6 bases). The tail of the sequence fits TRBJ2-5 better, so the J call may be wrong. This clonotype originated in a woman in her sixties in good health. Sequenced material: blood. The CDR3, as DNA: TGTGCCAGCAGTGACACAGGGCCGGAGACCCAGTACTTC. Translation gives CASSDTGPETQYF.